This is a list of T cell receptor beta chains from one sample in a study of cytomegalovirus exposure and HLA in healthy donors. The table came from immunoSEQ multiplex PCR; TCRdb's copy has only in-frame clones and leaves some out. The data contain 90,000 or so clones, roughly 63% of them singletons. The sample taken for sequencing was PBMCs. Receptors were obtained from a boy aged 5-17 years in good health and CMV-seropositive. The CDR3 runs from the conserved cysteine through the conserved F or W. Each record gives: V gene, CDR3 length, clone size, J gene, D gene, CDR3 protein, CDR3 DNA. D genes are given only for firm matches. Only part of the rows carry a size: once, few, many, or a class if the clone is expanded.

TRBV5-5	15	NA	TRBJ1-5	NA	CASSLTGDSNQPQHF	TGTGCCAGCAGCCTGACAGGAGATAGCAATCAGCCCCAGCATTTT
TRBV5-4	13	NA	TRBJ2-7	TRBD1	CASRSGQSYEQYF	TGTGCCAGCAGATCGGGACAGTCCTACGAGCAGTACTTC
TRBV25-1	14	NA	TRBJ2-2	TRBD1	CASTDRGRTGELFF	TGTGCCAGCACTGACAGGGGGCGCACCGGGGAGCTGTTTTTT
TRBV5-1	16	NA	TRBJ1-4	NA	CASSRRLQGVGEKLFF	TGCGCCAGCAGCCGAAGGCTTCAGGGTGTGGGTGAAAAACTGTTTTTT
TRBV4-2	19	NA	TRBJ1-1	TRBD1	CASSQESAGGRRMNTEAFF	TGTGCCAGCAGCCAAGAGTCGGCAGGGGGTAGACGGATGAACACTGAAGCTTTCTTT
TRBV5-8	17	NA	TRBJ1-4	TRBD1	CASSPGQGMGGNEKLFF	TGTGCCAGCAGCCCGGGACAGGGTATGGGAGGGAATGAAAAACTGTTTTTT
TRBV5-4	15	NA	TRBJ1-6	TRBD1	CASSQTGGRDSPLHF	TGTGCCAGCAGCCAGACAGGGGGCAGGGATTCACCCCTCCACTTT
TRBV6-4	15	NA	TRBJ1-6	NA	CASSESADYNSPLHF	TGTGCCAGCAGTGAATCTGCAGACTATAATTCACCCCTCCACTTT
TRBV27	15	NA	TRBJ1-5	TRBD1	CASSLSGQGVQPQHF	TGTGCCAGCAGTTTATCCGGACAGGGGGTTCAGCCCCAGCATTTT
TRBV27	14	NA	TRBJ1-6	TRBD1	CASSLDRGNSPLHF	TGTGCCAGCAGTTTGGACAGGGGAAATTCACCCCTCCACTTT
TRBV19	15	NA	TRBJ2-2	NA	CASSTRTDPTGELFF	TGTGCCAGTAGTACGAGGACAGACCCCACCGGGGAGCTGTTTTTT
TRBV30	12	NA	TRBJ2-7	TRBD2	CAWSSGGYEQYF	TGTGCCTGGAGTAGCGGGGGGTACGAGCAGTACTTC
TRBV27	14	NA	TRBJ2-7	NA	CASSLSGPSYEQYF	TGTGCCAGCAGTTTATCTGGCCCTTCCTACGAGCAGTACTTC
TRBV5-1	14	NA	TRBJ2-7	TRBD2	CASSWGTSRYEQYF	TGCGCCAGCAGCTGGGGGACTAGCCGCTACGAGCAGTACTTC
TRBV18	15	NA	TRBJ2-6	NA	CASSPPSAGANVLTF	TGTGCCAGCTCACCACCGAGTGCCGGGGCCAACGTCCTGACTTTC
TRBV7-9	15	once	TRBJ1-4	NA	CASSLGSAGGEKLFF	TGTGCCAGCAGCTTAGGGTCAGCCGGCGGGGAAAAACTGTTTTTT
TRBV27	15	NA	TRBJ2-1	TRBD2	CASSRGLAGGTEQFF	TGTGCCAGCAGTCGGGGACTAGCGGGAGGAACCGAGCAGTTCTTC
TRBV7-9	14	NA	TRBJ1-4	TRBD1	CASSNQGAGEKLFF	TGTGCCAGCAGCAACCAGGGGGCCGGAGAAAAACTGTTTTTT
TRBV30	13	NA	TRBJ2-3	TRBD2	CAWTGGARDTQYF	TGTGCCTGGACGGGGGGGGCCAGAGATACGCAGTATTTT